The 9 T cell receptor beta chains below come from one sample, sequenced in a study of blood T cell repertoires in COVID-19. Data came from immunoSEQ multiplex PCR; TCRdb stores just in-frame clones and leaves some out. The repertoire holds approximately 230,000 clones, with 70% to 90% as singletons. The sample comprised PBMCs or T cells enriched from blood (not recorded which). The receptors come from a man in his forties or fifties who had recovered from COVID-19.

The chain has TRBV15 and TRBJ2-2; perhaps TRBD2 as D (7 bases). The CDR3 is 15 residues long. The V end was cut by 0 bases, the J end by 9 bases, with 14 bases between. Looked up from germline, CDR1 is LNHNV and CDR2 is YYDKDF (reference sequence). In nucleotides, the CDR3 is TGTGCCACCAGCAGAGAAGGGGGGGGCCTCCGGGAGCTGTTTTTT. Its translation is CATSREGGGLRELFF. Complete variable domain (other parts from reference TRBV15 and TRBJ2-2): DAMVIQNPRYQVTQFGKPVTLSCSQTLNHNVMYWYQQKSSQAPKLLFHYYDKDFNNEADTPDNFQSRRPNTSFCFLDIRSPGLGDTAMYLCATSREGGGLRELFFGEGSRLTVL.

This clone was observed a few times. The CDR3 here is CASSFALAGGTGEQYF. CDR3 coding DNA: TGTGCCAGCAGTTTTGCTTTAGCGGGGGGGACCGGCGAGCAGTACTTC. This rearrangement joins TRBV6-5 to TRBJ2-7; 11 nucleotides line up with TRBD2. This CDR3 comprises 16 residues. With V trimmed by 4 bases and J by 6 bases, 11 bases remained unmatched. CDR1 is MNHEY and CDR2 is SVGAGI in the germline V gene.

The gene calls are TRBV4-2 and TRBJ1-1, with D possibly being TRBD1 (6 bases). CDR1 is LGHNA, CDR2 YNFKEQ, per germline. The CDR3 loop spans 14 amino acids. V gave up 5 bases and J gave up 4 bases, with 14 bases separating them. The CDR3 protein is CASSGRQDRTEAFF. In DNA, the CDR3 is TGTGCCAGCAGCGGCCGACAGGACCGCACTGAAGCTTTCTTT.

The V call is TRBV7-9, the J call TRBJ2-7, with 8 nucleotides matching TRBD1. V was pared by 1 base and J by 4 bases, with 6 bases of the junction left unmatched. The CDR3 sequence is 15 residues long. Germline CDR1 SEHNR, CDR2 FQNEAQ (reference sequence). The CDR3 DNA is TGTGCCAGCAGCTTAGGAAGGACAGGGATGTACGAGCAGTACTTC. Residues: CASSLGRTGMYEQYF.

The genes are TRBV30 and TRBJ1-4; D is ambiguous. CDR3 length: 14 residues. The germline V gene encodes CDR1 GTSNPN and CDR2 SVGIG (reference sequence). Trimming took 3 bases from V and 8 from J, leaving 16 bases between them. CDR3 sequence: CAWSSANAREKLFF. CDR3 coding DNA: TGTGCCTGGAGCTCGGCGAACGCGAGGGAAAAACTGTTTTTT. The variable domain in full, with the rest retrieved from reference TRBV30 and TRBJ1-4, is SQTIHQWPATLVQPVGSPLSLECTVEGTSNPNLYWYRQAAGRGLQLLFYSVGIGQISSEVPQNLSASRPQDRQFILSSKKLLLSDSGFYLCAWSSANAREKLFFGSGTQLSVL.

V gene TRBV6-6 combines with J gene TRBJ2-1, with 14 bases aligning to TRBD2. Germline V CDR1 and CDR2: MNHNY, SVGAGI (reference sequence). The junction had 4 bases not matched to a gene; V was cut back by 5 bases and J by 16 bases. This CDR3 spans 12 amino acids. The CDR3 DNA reads TGTGCCAGCAGTCGGACTAGCGGGGGGTGTTTCTTC. Its translation is CASSRTSGGCFF.

CDR3 loop: CASTRDSGSYEQYF. The CDR3 coding sequence is TGTGCCAGCACCCGGGACTCTGGCTCCTACGAGCAGTACTTC. The V call is TRBV2, the J call TRBJ2-7, with D maybe TRBD2 (6 bases). V was clipped by 7 bases and J by 0 bases, with 13 bases between them. Germline V gene data show CDR1 as SNHLY and CDR2 as FYNNEI. The CDR3 is made up of 14 amino acids.

CDR3 in DNA: TGCGCCAGCAGCTTAGTAGCCTCTTACAATGAGCAGTTCTTC. This sequence encodes CASSLVASYNEQFF. This chain connects TRBV5-1 to TRBJ2-1; D gene uncertain. Per the germline V gene, CDR1 is SGHRS and CDR2 is YFSETQ. This CDR3 comprises 14 residues. The V and J ends lost 2 bases and 4 bases respectively, with 10 bases between them.

This clone was recorded a few times. The chain employs TRBV2 and TRBJ2-7; 10 bases line up with TRBD2. The germline gives CDR1 SNHLY, CDR2 FYNNEI. The junction had 11 bases not matched to a gene; V was cut back by 6 bases and J by 3 bases. The CDR3 is 16 residues long. In DNA, the CDR3 is TGTGCCAGCAGGGGGATTTCTAGCGGGAGAGTCTACGAGCAGTACTTC. It specifies CASRGISSGRVYEQYF.